Listed below are T cell receptor beta chains from one sample, sequenced in a study of blood T cell repertoires in COVID-19. Only in-frame clones appear in the TCRdb table, and some are missing; sequencing was by immunoSEQ multiplex PCR. The sample consists of 70,000 to 90,000 clones, roughly 85% of them appearing once. Source material: peripheral blood. Receptors originate from a man in his sixties with acute or convalescent COVID-19. Each CDR3 is given with its conserved first and last residue. A D gene is named only where the DNA matches it firmly. The size field is filled for only some rows; it gives once, few, many or a size class.

j_call clone_size v_call d_call cdr3_aa cdr3_nt
TRBJ1-2 NA TRBV7-6 TRBD1 CASSLFAGTDFYGYTF TGTGCCAGCAGCTTATTTGCGGGGACAGACTTTTATGGCTACACCTTC
TRBJ2-1 NA TRBV13 TRBD2 CASSGTTYNEQFF TGTGCCAGCAGTGGGACTACCTACAATGAGCAGTTCTTC
TRBJ2-1 NA TRBV5-4 TRBD2 CASSKLAGGLGNEQFF TGTGCCAGCAGCAAATTAGCGGGAGGGCTTGGGAATGAGCAGTTCTTC
TRBJ2-3 once TRBV9 TRBD2 CASSAAGGAADTQYF TGTGCCAGCAGCGCCGCGGGGGGGGCGGCAGATACGCAGTATTTT
TRBJ2-7 once TRBV5-4 TRBD1 CASSLDRGNEQYF TGTGCCAGCAGCTTGGACAGGGGGAACGAGCAGTACTTC
TRBJ2-3 NA TRBV2 TRBD1 CASSGDRGSTDTQYF TGTGCCAGCAGTGGGGACAGGGGAAGCACAGATACGCAGTATTTT
TRBJ1-1 NA TRBV6-1 NA CASSERSEAFF TGTGCCAGCAGTGAACGGAGTGAAGCTTTCTTT
TRBJ2-5 NA TRBV9 NA CASSPRRGEGETQYF TGTGCCAGCAGCCCCCGGCGGGGCGAGGGAGAGACCCAGTACTTC
TRBJ2-3 NA TRBV5-4 NA CASSLGGVASSFADTQYF TGTGCCAGCAGCTTGGGGGGAGTAGCTTCGAGTTTCGCAGATACGCAGTATTTT
TRBJ2-1 NA TRBV10-2 TRBD2 CASSDSGAYNEQFF TGCGCCAGCAGTGATAGCGGGGCTTACAATGAGCAGTTCTTC
TRBJ2-1 NA TRBV5-4 TRBD2 CASSPGLATYNEQFF TGTGCCAGCAGCCCGGGACTAGCGACCTACAATGAGCAGTTCTTC
TRBJ1-2 NA TRBV12-3/TRBV12-4 NA CASSLGQYGYTF TGTGCCAGCAGTTTAGGGCAGTATGGCTACACCTTC
TRBJ1-2 NA TRBV20-1 TRBD1 CSAIDRGYGYTF TGCAGTGCTATTGACAGGGGCTATGGCTACACCTTC
TRBJ2-5 NA TRBV5-4 NA CASSSTGQYQETQYF TGTGCCAGCAGCTCAACCGGACAGTACCAAGAGACCCAGTACTTC
TRBJ2-1 NA TRBV6-5 NA CASSYTTGLGTNEQFF TGTGCCAGCAGTTACACTACAGGGCTCGGCACTAATGAGCAGTTCTTC
TRBJ1-5 NA TRBV6-6 NA CASRGGLLSSNQPQHF TGTGCCAGCAGAGGAGGGTTGTTGAGTAGCAATCAGCCCCAGCATTTT
TRBJ2-7 NA TRBV23-1 NA CASSLADGSYEQYF TGCGCCAGCAGTTTGGCGGATGGGTCCTACGAGCAGTACTTC
TRBJ2-5 NA TRBV7-8 NA CASSLGGGIGRVGKTQYF TGTGCCAGCAGCTTAGGGGGAGGTATTGGGCGGGTAGGCAAGACCCAGTACTTC
TRBJ2-4 NA TRBV11-2 NA CASSLLGTGLAKNIQYF TGTGCCAGCAGCTTATTAGGAACAGGGTTAGCCAAAAACATTCAGTACTTC
TRBJ2-7 NA TRBV20-1 NA CSASSGRAIEQYF TGCAGTGCTAGTAGCGGAAGGGCCATCGAGCAGTACTTC
TRBJ2-1 NA TRBV28 NA CASREAGSYNEQFF TGTGCCAGCAGGGAGGCGGGCTCCTACAATGAGCAGTTCTTC
TRBJ2-5 NA TRBV18 NA CASSLLETQYF TGTGCCAGCTCACTTCTGGAGACCCAGTACTTC
TRBJ2-7 NA TRBV18 NA CASSPSDSREQYF TGTGCCAGCTCACCATCGGACAGTCGCGAGCAGTACTTC
TRBJ1-2 once TRBV18 NA CASSPSQGLYGYTF TGTGCCAGCTCACCATCCCAGGGACTCTATGGCTACACCTTC
TRBJ2-5 NA TRBV7-2 TRBD2 CASSLVGGGVQETQYF TGTGCCAGCAGCTTAGTGGGCGGGGGGGTTCAAGAGACCCAGTACTTC
TRBJ1-5 NA TRBV5-1 NA CASSPGGKDQPQHF TGCGCCAGCAGCCCGGGGGGGAAGGATCAGCCCCAGCATTTT
TRBJ2-3 NA TRBV4-3 TRBD1 CASSKGLTGRRVTDTQYF TGCGCCAGCAGCAAAGGTTTGACAGGGCGACGTGTCACAGATACGCAGTATTTT
TRBJ1-3 NA TRBV7-9 NA CASSHDRSSGNTIYF TGTGCCAGCAGCCACGATCGTAGTTCTGGAAACACCATATATTTT
TRBJ1-2 NA TRBV15 NA CATSSRYGYTF TGTGCCACCAGCAGCCGGTATGGCTACACCTTC
TRBJ2-1 NA TRBV5-6 NA CASSLGLVVAYNEQFF TGTGCCAGCAGCTTGGGTCTAGTAGTGGCCTACAATGAGCAGTTCTTC
TRBJ2-5 once TRBV2 NA CASSEKTGRETQYF TGTGCCAGCAGTGAAAAGACAGGGAGGGAGACCCAGTACTTC
TRBJ2-1 NA TRBV5-5 TRBD1 CASSLGTGGYNEQFF TGTGCCAGCAGCCTCGGGACAGGGGGCTACAATGAGCAGTTCTTC
TRBJ2-2 NA TRBV30 TRBD2 CAWSRGLAGTNSNTGELFF TGTGCCTGGAGTAGAGGACTAGCGGGGACTAATTCGAACACCGGGGAGCTGTTTTTT
TRBJ2-7 NA TRBV7-6 NA CASSARTAPVYEQYF TGTGCCAGCAGCGCGCGGACAGCGCCGGTCTACGAGCAGTACTTC
TRBJ2-1 NA TRBV6-2/TRBV6-3 TRBD2 CASSYKRGAYNEQFF TGTGCCAGCAGTTACAAACGGGGGGCCTACAATGAGCAGTTCTTC
TRBJ2-5 NA TRBV14 TRBD1 CASSQGTGSWETQYF TGTGCCAGCAGCCAAGGGACAGGGAGTTGGGAGACCCAGTACTTC
TRBJ2-1 NA TRBV5-8 NA CASSLAGLGGEQFF TGTGCCAGCAGCTTGGCCGGACTAGGGGGTGAGCAGTTCTTC
TRBJ2-7 NA TRBV11-2 TRBD2 CASSERLAGEQYF TGTGCCAGCAGCGAACGACTAGCGGGAGAGCAGTACTTC
TRBJ1-5 NA TRBV7-2 NA CASSLDRYSNQPQHF TGTGCCAGCAGCTTAGACAGATATAGCAATCAGCCCCAGCATTTT
TRBJ2-1 few TRBV15 TRBD2 CATSVVRLAGVGSYNEQFF TGTGCCACCAGCGTCGTGAGGCTAGCGGGAGTAGGGTCCTACAATGAGCAGTTCTTC
TRBJ1-4 once TRBV30 TRBD1 CAWGTGANEKLFF TGTGCCTGGGGTACAGGGGCTAATGAAAAACTGTTTTTT
TRBJ2-4 once TRBV5-1 NA CASSSSLDLNRGIQYF TGCGCCAGCAGCTCATCCCTGGACCTAAACCGGGGCATTCAGTACTTC
TRBJ2-2 once TRBV9 TRBD2 CASSRLADTGELFF TGTGCCAGCAGTAGACTAGCGGATACCGGGGAGCTGTTTTTT
TRBJ1-2 NA TRBV7-8 NA CASSLSSGYGYTF TGTGCCAGCAGCTTGAGTTCGGGGTATGGCTACACCTTC
TRBJ2-3 NA TRBV9 TRBD2 CASSVVAGGPTDTQYF TGTGCCAGCAGCGTAGTAGCGGGAGGGCCCACAGATACGCAGTATTTT
TRBJ2-2 NA TRBV7-2 NA CASSLEGGAGELFF TGTGCCAGCAGCTTAGAGGGGGGGGCCGGGGAGCTGTTTTTT
TRBJ2-5 NA TRBV5-4 NA CASSLAGAVETQYF TGTGCCAGCAGCTTGGCGGGAGCAGTCGAGACCCAGTACTTC
TRBJ2-3 NA TRBV3-1/TRBV3-2 TRBD2 CASSYAPGLAGGPGTDTQYF TGTGCCAGCAGCTATGCACCGGGACTAGCGGGAGGGCCGGGAACAGATACGCAGTATTTT
TRBJ2-7 NA TRBV3-1/TRBV3-2 NA CASSLDSSSYEQYF TGTGCCAGCAGCCTCGACAGTAGCTCCTACGAGCAGTACTTC
TRBJ2-1 few TRBV6-6 TRBD2 CASSLALTSGSGDEQFF TGTGCCAGCAGTCTGGCCCTCACTAGCGGGAGCGGGGATGAGCAGTTCTTC
TRBJ2-3 NA TRBV3-1/TRBV3-2 NA CASSQARPGADTQYF TGTGCCAGCAGCCAAGCCCGTCCGGGGGCAGATACGCAGTATTTT
TRBJ1-1 NA TRBV28 TRBD1 CASRLGTGGNTEAFF TGTGCCAGCAGATTGGGGACAGGAGGAAACACTGAAGCTTTCTTT
TRBJ1-2 NA TRBV5-6 NA CASSRTANYGYTF TGTGCCAGCAGCCGGACAGCGAACTATGGCTACACCTTC
TRBJ2-3 NA TRBV7-3 TRBD2 CASSLLPGGTDTQYF TGTGCCAGCAGCTTATTACCGGGGGGGACAGATACGCAGTATTTT
TRBJ2-5 NA TRBV14 TRBD2 CASSRASGRQETQYF TGTGCCAGCAGTCGGGCTAGCGGGCGCCAAGAGACCCAGTACTTC